This TCR beta chain is from a study of spatial heterogeneity in lung cancer. This CDR3 contains 12 residues. Trimming took 8 bases from V and 1 from J, leaving 8 bases between them. CDR1 is SNHLY, CDR2 FYNNEI, per germline. TCRdb reprocessed the 5' RACE reads via MiXCR and lists one record per CDR3 protein. Of tens of thousands of distinct CDR3 sequences in the sample, 5% to 6.5% are singletons; the top ten hold 20% to 30%. The time point is: sample taken at primary tumor resection. The input for sequencing was PBMCs, taken at surgery. The source is a female donor with early-stage non-small cell lung cancer. The chain employs TRBV2 and TRBJ1-1; D is possibly TRBD1 (6 bases). In DNA, the CDR3 is TGTGCCAGCCGGGACACGAACACTGAAGCTTTCTTT. Its translation: CASRDTNTEAFF.